This T cell receptor (beta chain) was found in a study of blood T cell repertoires in COVID-19 (TCRdb year 2020). In terms of the full investigation: Samples covering the acute and convalescent phases of COVID-19 were provided by collaborators in the United States, Italy and Spain. HLA class I and class II types, where available, came from metadata supplied by the sample provider rather than from assay-based typing. The material from the prospective study consisted of cDNA or gDNA derived from T cells, B-cell-depleted T cells, or PBMCs. A de-identified subject ID, COVID-19 status, age in years and sex were almost always included in the sample metadata. The repertoires were released in a freely available public database meant as a resource for research on the immune response to SARS-CoV-2. Samples came from the ongoing ImmuneRACE study (first 160 participants) plus 1,254 subjects from 6 global collaborators. Subjects who had been exposed to COVID-19, were actively infected with it, or had recovered from it provided the deeply sampled blood TCRbeta repertoires that made up the dataset. What the study reported, not specific to this receptor: Clinical and demographic metadata were provided uncurated, with the amount varying by source and participant.

Trimmed from V: 0 bases; trimmed from J: 0 bases; junction bases lacking a gene match: 6. The CDR3 measures 18 amino acids from cysteine to phenylalanine. Kept here is only the CDR3 DNA, which spans 54 bases and is read in frame from base 1. Sequences LGHDT (CDR1) and YNNKEL (CDR2) are obtained from the germline V gene (reference sequence). Enrolling through a virtual design, the prospective study's participants ranged in age from roughly 18 to 95 years and lived across more than 20 United States geographic areas. Cohort assignment in the prospective study relied on participant-reported clinical history from a screening survey and a study questionnaire. For ImmuneRACE Cohort 3, a participant was defined as recovered based on two consecutive negative NP/OP PCR tests, clearance by a healthcare professional, or resolution of symptoms. In the prospective study, mobile phlebotomists collected whole blood, serum and a nasopharyngeal or oropharyngeal swab from each participant. Over a roughly two-month period, participants in the prospective study had the option of providing additional blood draws and questionnaires. Blood samples from the prospective study were shipped frozen or at room temperature prior to DNA extraction.

TCRbeta CDR3 regions were amplified from genomic DNA using the immunoSEQ Assay, a bias-controlled multiplex PCR. Regarding the original processing steps: Within the assay, amplification of reference gene primers was used to estimate how many nucleated cells each sample contained. To quantify the absolute abundance of each unique TCRbeta CDR3 rearrangement, sequence reads were collapsed and filtered. Productive Simpson clonality was computed per sample as the square root of Simpson's diversity index over productive rearrangements. Held by TCRdb, this immuneACCESS table contains in-frame sequences only and omits some clones. Under half of the omission traces to an unresolved V gene where checked; the cause of the rest is unknown. For V, J and clone size, that table is used; D and trimming come from the DNA. Across this sample there are 200,000 to 250,000 clones, with about nine tenths seen only once. Less than 1.5% of the sample comes from the top ten.

This clone was found once. It has no known antigen specificity. It has no much larger one-base neighbor in the sample; base qualities were not kept. The sequence came from a man aged 25 to 40 who had recovered from COVID-19. This chain is built from TRBV3-1 (or the pseudogene TRBV3-2) and TRBJ2-7; 12 central nucleotides agree with TRBD2. The sequencing input was PBMCs or T cells enriched from blood (not recorded which). The DNA sequence is given as TGTGCCAGCAGCCAAGAGGAGGCTAGCGGGGGGGCCTCCTACGAGCAGTACTTC. This encodes CASSQEEASGGASYEQYF.